The 14 T cell receptor beta chains below come from one sample, sequenced in a study of cytomegalovirus exposure and HLA in healthy donors. Primers for the PCR totalled 60 Vbeta and 13 Jbeta. Profiling relied on immunoSEQ multiplex PCR, and the TCRdb table lists in-frame clones only, not all of them. The sample yields roughly 190,000 clones, approximately 79% seen once. Input material: PBMCs. All receptors derive from a man in his forties in good health and CMV-seropositive.

The chain joins TRBV19 to TRBJ2-7; 7 bases fit TRBD1. CDR3 length: 15 residues. From germline, CDR1 is LNHDA and CDR2 SQIVND (reference sequence). Germline trimming cut 7 bases from V and 5 bases from J; bases unmatched to any gene: 14. The DNA of the CDR3 is TGTGCCAGTAAAGGTCTTGGGGACAGATCCCACGAGCAGTACTTC. Residues: CASKGLGDRSHEQYF.

The chain recombines TRBV5-1 with TRBJ2-5; D uncertain. The germline V gene has CDR1 SGHRS and CDR2 YFSETQ. V gave up 0 bases and J gave up 2 bases, with 5 bases separating them. This CDR3 is built from 13 residues. The CDR3 coding sequence is TGCGCCAGCAGCTTGGGCGTACAAGAGACCCAGTACTTC. It translates to CASSLGVQETQYF. Based on the CDR3 plus reference TRBV5-1 and TRBJ2-5, the full variable domain is KAGVTQTPRYLIKTRGQQVTLSCSPISGHRSVSWYQQTPGQGLQFLFEYFSETQRNKGNFPGRFSGRQFSNSRSEMNVSTLELGDSALYLCASSLGVQETQYFGPGTRLLVL.

This clone has only a few counts. CDR3 coding DNA: TGTGCCAGCAGCTCGAGAAAGGGGGTCGGTGAAAAACTGTTTTTT. Translation gives CASSSRKGVGEKLFF. This chain uses TRBV11-1 with TRBJ1-4; weak D call: TRBD1 (6 bases). Trimming cost V 4 bases and J 7 bases, with 16 bases left between them. CDR1 is SGHAT, CDR2 FQDESV, per germline (reference sequence). The CDR3 spans 15 residues. Full variable domain (remainder filled in from reference TRBV11-1 and TRBJ1-4): EAEVAQSPRYKITEKSQAVAFWCDPISGHATLYWYRQILGQGPELLVQFQDESVVDDSQLPKDRFSAERLKGVDSTLKIQPAELGDSAMYLCASSSRKGVGEKLFFGSGTQLSVL.

This clone has more than one count but fewer than ten. The chain couples TRBV2 to TRBJ1-1, with TRBD1 identical over 9 bases. Germline trimming cut 11 bases from V and 5 bases from J; bases unmatched to any gene: 6. CDR1 SNHLY and CDR2 FYNNEI come from the germline V gene. This CDR3 is 12 amino acids long. DNA of the CDR3: TGTGCCGACAGGGGGTCTGGTACTGAAGCTTTCTTT. Translated: CADRGSGTEAFF.

This chain links TRBV13 with TRBJ2-3; weak D call: TRBD1 (5 bases). The CDR3 length is 15 residues. CDR1 is PRHDT, CDR2 FYEKMQ, per germline (reference sequence). Deletions cut 5 bases from V and 0 bases from J, with 12 bases between. The CDR3 is CASSARAPSTDTQYF. Here the CDR3 DNA reads TGTGCCAGCAGCGCCAGGGCCCCAAGCACAGATACGCAGTATTTT.

This clone was observed a handful of times. CDR3 loop: CASSLYGGEKLFF. The CDR3 region has the DNA TGTGCCAGCAGCTTATATGGCGGGGAAAAACTGTTTTTT. The J gene is TRBJ1-4, the V gene TRBV7-8; the D is unclear. Germline values: CDR1 SGHVS, CDR2 FQNEAQ. The CDR3 is made up of 13 amino acids. The V gene lost 2 bases and the J gene lost 8 bases, with 9 bases spanning the gap.

V usage is TRBV7-3 and J usage is TRBJ2-3, with a tentative D call TRBD2 (6 bases). V lost 5 bases, J lost 2 bases, and 11 bases lay in between. CDR1 and CDR2 (germline): SGHTA, FQGTGA. The CDR3 sequence is 14 residues long. The chain's CDR3 is CASSRGAVTDTQYF. Here the CDR3 DNA reads TGTGCCAGCAGCCGCGGGGCGGTCACAGATACGCAGTATTTT.

The rearrangement uses TRBV18 and TRBJ2-7; the match to TRBD1 covers 7 bases. The germline V gene encodes CDR1 KGHSH and CDR2 LQKENI. CDR3 length equals 15 residues. V lost 6 bases and J lost 1; bases outside the gene matches: 9. The CDR3 here is CASSQRGPGSYEQYF. In DNA form, the CDR3 reads TGTGCCAGCTCTCAGAGGGGGCCCGGATCCTACGAGCAGTACTTC.

In this sample, this clone turned up a few times. The chain couples TRBV5-1 to TRBJ2-3, with D possibly being TRBD1 (6 bases). Germline V CDR1 and CDR2: SGHRS, YFSETQ. V was clipped by 5 bases and J by 6 bases, with 19 bases between them. This CDR3 is 15 amino acids long. The CDR3 region has the DNA TGCGCCAGCAGGCTTGGGGGACCCCAGGGGGATACGCAGTATTTT. This sequence encodes CASRLGGPQGDTQYF.

The chain couples TRBV28 to TRBJ1-5; the D gene is possibly TRBD1 (5 bases). The germline V gene has CDR1 MDHEN and CDR2 SYDVKM. The CDR3 has 16 amino acids. Trimming left V 9 bases short and J 6 bases short, with 24 bases between. The CDR3 DNA sequence: TGTGCCAGTCAATCGGATCCTGACAGTCCCTTTCAGCCCCAGCATTTT. Translating gives CASQSDPDSPFQPQHF.

V is TRBV9 and J is TRBJ2-3, with TRBD2 identical over 13 bases. The junction had 4 bases not matched to a gene; V was cut back by 3 bases and J by 3 bases. This CDR3 spans 16 amino acids. Germline CDR1 reads SGDLS; CDR2 reads YYNGEE. The CDR3 loop reads CASSARTSGRTDTQYF. The CDR3 DNA sequence: TGTGCCAGCAGCGCCAGGACTAGCGGGAGAACAGATACGCAGTATTTT.

The chain employs TRBV21-1 and TRBJ1-4; TRBD1 reflects the table's D call only, with no check against the DNA. TRBV21-1 is a pseudogene segment. This CDR3 is built from 14 residues. The CDR3 DNA reads TGTGCCAGCAGCAAGAGGACAGTTAATGAAAAACTGTTTTTT. This gives the protein CASSKRTVNEKLFF.

V is TRBV9 and J is TRBJ1-6; no clear D. Germline CDR1 is SGDLS and CDR2 is YYNGEE. The CDR3 length is 14 residues. Trimming stripped 2 bases from V and 7 bases from J, with 10 bases between. This chain's CDR3 is CASSVRVGNSPLHF. DNA for the CDR3: TGTGCCAGCAGCGTGAGGGTTGGGAATTCACCCCTCCACTTT.

This clone was seen just once. The sample carries other DNA sequences with the same CDR3. The CDR3 here is CASSVQGTNEKLFF. DNA for the CDR3: TGTGCCAGCAGCGTACAGGGGACTAATGAAAAACTGTTTTTT. The chain is built from TRBV9 and TRBJ1-4, with D possibly TRBD1 on 6 matching bases. Trimming removed 1 base from V and 2 bases from J, with 6 bases in between. CDR1 and CDR2 (germline): SGDLS, YYNGEE. This CDR3 is 14 amino acids long.